This TCR beta chain was sequenced during a study of spatial heterogeneity in lung cancer. Findings and caveats of the study: Nonsynonymous mutations, ubiquitous and regional, were tracked respectively by counts of ubiquitous and regional expanded TCRs. The study found that expanded intratumoral alpha and beta TCR counts tracked tumor mutation counts.

Indicated time point: sample taken at primary tumor resection. Around 68 TRACERx patients with early, untreated non-small cell lung cancer donated samples. This clonotype was found many times. Its antigen remains unidentified. TCRdb reprocessed the 5' RACE reads with MiXCR, giving one entry per CDR3 protein. The data contain several thousand distinct CDR3 sequences, approximately 16% of them singletons. This clonotype originated in a female donor with early-stage non-small cell lung cancer. This specimen consisted of lung tumor tissue, obtained at surgery.

CDR3 DNA: TGCAGTGCTCACCGCGCCAGGGACAGCGAGGGACTGTTTTTT. Residues: CSAHRARDSEGLFF. The chain is built from TRBV20-1 and TRBJ1-4; 7 nucleotides align to TRBD1. V shed 5 bases, J shed 13 bases, and the junction held 16 bases outside the gene matches. The CDR3 is 14 residues long. Germline CDR1 and CDR2: DFQATT and SNEGSKA (reference sequence).